The clone carrying this T cell receptor (delta chain) was seen at least ten times. Its specificity is not known. The source of the sample is a study of γδ T cells in repeated Plasmodium falciparum infection. Whole-study context: Each infection was followed by sampling at 21 days, plus baseline and some pre-infection draws.

TCRdb reapplied CATT to the multiplex PCR reads. The sample includes 50,000 or so delta-chain clones, around 1.6% of them seen just once. Points from the study as a whole: Vgamma9/Vdelta2+ T cells showed a stable polyclonal repertoire with shared TCRgamma sequences. Repeated controlled infections reportedly drove waves of new clonotype selection in Vdelta2-negative, mostly Vdelta1+, gammadelta repertoires.

Vgamma9/Vdelta2+ and Vdelta2-negative gammadelta T cells were flow-sorted from PBMC for bulk sequencing. CDR3 size: 19 residues. In germline, CDR1 is GEAIGNYY, CDR2 EKD. The J segment lost 2 bases and the V segment lost 0 bases, leaving 16 bases of the junction unmatched. Sequencing was carried out using gamma-delta T cells from blood. This clonotype originated in a pool of human donors (malaria-infected and uninfected, not separated). V and J are TRDV2 and TRDJ1, with TRDD3 matching over 8 bases. CDR3: CACDTVRTGGPLRTDKLIF. CDR3 in DNA: TGTGCCTGTGACACCGTACGCACTGGGGGTCCCCTCAGGACCGATAAACTCATCTTT.